This T cell receptor beta chain stems from a study of blood T cell repertoires in COVID-19. Clones were read by immunoSEQ multiplex PCR, and TCRdb kept only the in-frame ones, dropping some. The profile shows under 200,000 clones, around 83% of them singletons. The V gene lost 3 bases and the J gene lost 8 bases, with 10 bases spanning the gap. CDR3 length equals 12 residues. Germline V gives CDR1 SEHNR, CDR2 FQNEAQ (reference sequence). The receptor comes from a woman aged 55-69 years with COVID-19, enrolled during active disease. This rearrangement joins TRBV7-9 to TRBJ1-2; no clear D. The specimen was peripheral blood. DNA for the CDR3: TGTGCCAGCAGCTTGGAGGAGGAGGGCTACACCTTC. As protein: CASSLEEEGYTF.